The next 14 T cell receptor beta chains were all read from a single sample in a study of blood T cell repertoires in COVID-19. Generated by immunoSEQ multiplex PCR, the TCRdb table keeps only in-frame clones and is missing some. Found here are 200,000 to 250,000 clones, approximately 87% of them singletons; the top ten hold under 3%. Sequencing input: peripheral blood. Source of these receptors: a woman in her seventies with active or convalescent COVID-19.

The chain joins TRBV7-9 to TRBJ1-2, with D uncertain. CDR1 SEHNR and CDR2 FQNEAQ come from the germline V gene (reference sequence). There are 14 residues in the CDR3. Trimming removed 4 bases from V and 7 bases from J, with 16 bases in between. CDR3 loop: CASSSQPGSAGYTF. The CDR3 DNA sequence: TGTGCCAGCAGCTCCCAGCCGGGGTCGGCTGGCTACACCTTC. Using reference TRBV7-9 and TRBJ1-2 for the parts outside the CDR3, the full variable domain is DTGVSQNPRHKITKRGQNVTFRCDPISEHNRLYWYRQTLGQGPEFLTYFQNEAQLEKSRLLSDRFSAERPKGSFSTLEIQRTEQGDSAMYLCASSSQPGSAGYTFGSGTRLTVV.

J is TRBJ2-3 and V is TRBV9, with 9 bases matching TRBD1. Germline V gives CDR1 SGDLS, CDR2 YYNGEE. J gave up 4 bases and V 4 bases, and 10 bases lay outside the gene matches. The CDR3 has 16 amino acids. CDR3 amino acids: CASSLPPGTGPDTQYF. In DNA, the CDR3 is TGTGCCAGCAGCCTCCCGCCCGGGACAGGGCCAGATACGCAGTATTTT.

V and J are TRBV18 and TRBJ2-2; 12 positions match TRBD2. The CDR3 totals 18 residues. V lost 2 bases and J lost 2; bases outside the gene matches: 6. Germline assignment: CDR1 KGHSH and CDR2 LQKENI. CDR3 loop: CASSPILLAGGNTGELFF. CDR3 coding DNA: TGTGCCAGCTCACCAATACTACTAGCGGGGGGCAACACCGGGGAGCTGTTTTTT.

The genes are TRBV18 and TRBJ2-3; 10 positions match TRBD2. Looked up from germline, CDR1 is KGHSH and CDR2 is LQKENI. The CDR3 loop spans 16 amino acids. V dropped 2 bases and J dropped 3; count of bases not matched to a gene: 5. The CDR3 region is CASSPGLADRTDTQYF. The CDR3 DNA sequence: TGTGCCAGCTCACCAGGACTAGCGGACCGTACAGATACGCAGTATTTT.

This CDR3 is CASWTGGRHTEAFF. CDR3 coding DNA: TGTGCCAGTTGGACAGGGGGCCGGCACACTGAAGCTTTCTTT. This chain connects TRBV19 to TRBJ1-1; 11 positions agree with TRBD1. There are 14 residues in the CDR3. The V segment lost 8 bases and the J segment 3 bases; nucleotides outside the gene matches: 5. Germline CDR1 LNHDA, CDR2 SQIVND (reference sequence).

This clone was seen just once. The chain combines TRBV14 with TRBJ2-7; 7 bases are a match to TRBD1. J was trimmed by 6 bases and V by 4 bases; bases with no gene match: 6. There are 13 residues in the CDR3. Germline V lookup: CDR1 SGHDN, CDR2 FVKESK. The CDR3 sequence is CASSRPWTGEQYF. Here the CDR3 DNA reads TGTGCCAGCAGCCGTCCCTGGACAGGCGAGCAGTACTTC.

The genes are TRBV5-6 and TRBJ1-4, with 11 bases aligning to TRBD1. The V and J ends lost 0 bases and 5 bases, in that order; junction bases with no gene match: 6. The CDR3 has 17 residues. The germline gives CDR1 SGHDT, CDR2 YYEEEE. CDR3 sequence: CASSLAGTGGFNEKLFF. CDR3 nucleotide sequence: TGTGCCAGCAGCTTGGCCGGGACAGGGGGTTTCAATGAAAAACTGTTTTTT.

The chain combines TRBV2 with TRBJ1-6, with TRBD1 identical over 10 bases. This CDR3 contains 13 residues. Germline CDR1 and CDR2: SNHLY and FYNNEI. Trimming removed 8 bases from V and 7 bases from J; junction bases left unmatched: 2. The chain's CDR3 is CASGGQGNSPLHF. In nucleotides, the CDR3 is TGTGCCAGCGGGGGACAGGGGAATTCACCCCTCCACTTT.

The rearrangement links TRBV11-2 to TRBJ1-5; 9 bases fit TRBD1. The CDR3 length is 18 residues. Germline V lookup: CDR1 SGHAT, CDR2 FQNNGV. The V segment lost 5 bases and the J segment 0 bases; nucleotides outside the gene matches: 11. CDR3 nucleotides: TGTGCCAGCAGCCTTGGGACAGGGAATCCGTATAGCAATCAGCCCCAGCATTTT. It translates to CASSLGTGNPYSNQPQHF.

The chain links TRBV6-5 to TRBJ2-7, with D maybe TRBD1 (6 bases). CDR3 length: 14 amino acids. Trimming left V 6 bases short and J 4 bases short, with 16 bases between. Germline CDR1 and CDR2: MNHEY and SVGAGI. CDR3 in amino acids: CASSPRDIPYEQYF. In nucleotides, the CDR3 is TGTGCCAGCAGCCCCCGGGACATTCCTTACGAGCAGTACTTC.

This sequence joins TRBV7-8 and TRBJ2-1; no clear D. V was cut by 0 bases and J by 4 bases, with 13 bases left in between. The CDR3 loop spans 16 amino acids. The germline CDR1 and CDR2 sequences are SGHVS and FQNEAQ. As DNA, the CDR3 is TGTGCCAGCAGCTTAGCAAACAGATTAATATACAATGAGCAGTTCTTC. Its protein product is CASSLANRLIYNEQFF.

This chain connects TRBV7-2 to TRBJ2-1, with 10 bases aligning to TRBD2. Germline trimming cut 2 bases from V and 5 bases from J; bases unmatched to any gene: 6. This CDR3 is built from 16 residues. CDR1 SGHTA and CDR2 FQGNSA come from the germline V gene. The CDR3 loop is CASSLMGGLAHNEQFF. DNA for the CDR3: TGTGCCAGCAGCTTAATGGGGGGACTAGCGCACAATGAGCAGTTCTTC.

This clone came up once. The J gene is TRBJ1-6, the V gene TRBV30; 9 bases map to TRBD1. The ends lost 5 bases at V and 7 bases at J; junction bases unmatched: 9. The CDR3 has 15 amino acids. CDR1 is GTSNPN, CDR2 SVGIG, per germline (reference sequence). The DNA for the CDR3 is TGTGCCTGGGCCGTGGCCGGGACAGGGAATTCACCCCTCCACTTT. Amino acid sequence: CAWAVAGTGNSPLHF.

The CDR3 loop is CASSSPVAGGALNEQFF. CDR3 sequence (DNA): TGTGCCAGCAGCTCACCGGTAGCGGGGGGAGCCCTCAATGAGCAGTTCTTC. The chain is built from TRBV7-3 and TRBJ2-1; 10 nucleotides agree with TRBD2. Trimming took 4 bases from V and 6 from J; bases not matched to a gene: 12. The germline V gene encodes CDR1 SGHTA and CDR2 FQGTGA. The CDR3 loop spans 17 amino acids.